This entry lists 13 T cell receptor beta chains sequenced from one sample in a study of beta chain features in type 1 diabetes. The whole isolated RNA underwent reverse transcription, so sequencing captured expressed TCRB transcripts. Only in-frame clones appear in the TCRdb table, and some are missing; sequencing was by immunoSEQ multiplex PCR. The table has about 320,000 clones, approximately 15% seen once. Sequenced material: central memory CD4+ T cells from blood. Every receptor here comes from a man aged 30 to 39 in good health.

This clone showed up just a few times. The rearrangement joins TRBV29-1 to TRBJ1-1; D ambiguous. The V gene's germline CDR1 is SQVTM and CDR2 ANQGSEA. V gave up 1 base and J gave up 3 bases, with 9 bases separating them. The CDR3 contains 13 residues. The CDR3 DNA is TGCAGCGTTGAAGTCAGGTCTGACACTGAAGCTTTCTTT. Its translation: CSVEVRSDTEAFF.

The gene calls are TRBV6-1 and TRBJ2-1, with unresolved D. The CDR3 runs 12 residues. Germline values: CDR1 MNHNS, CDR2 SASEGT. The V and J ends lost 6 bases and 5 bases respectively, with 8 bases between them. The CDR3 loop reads CASRVTHNEQFF. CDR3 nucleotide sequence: TGTGCCAGCAGGGTCACCCACAATGAGCAGTTCTTC.

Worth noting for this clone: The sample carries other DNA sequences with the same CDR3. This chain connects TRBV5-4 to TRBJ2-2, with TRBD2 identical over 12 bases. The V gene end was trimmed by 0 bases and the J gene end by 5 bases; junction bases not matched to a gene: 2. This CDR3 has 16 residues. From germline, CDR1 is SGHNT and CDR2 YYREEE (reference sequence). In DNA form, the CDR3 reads TGTGCCAGCAGCTTGGGACTAGCGGGAGTTACCGGGGAGCTGTTTTTT. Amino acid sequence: CASSLGLAGVTGELFF.

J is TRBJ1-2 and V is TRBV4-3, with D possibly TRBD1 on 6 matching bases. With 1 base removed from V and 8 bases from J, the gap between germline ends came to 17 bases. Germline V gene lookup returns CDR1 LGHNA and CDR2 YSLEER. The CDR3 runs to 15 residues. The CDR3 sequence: CASSQVAIGGRGYTF. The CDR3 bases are TGCGCCAGCAGCCAAGTGGCCATAGGGGGACGGGGCTACACCTTC.

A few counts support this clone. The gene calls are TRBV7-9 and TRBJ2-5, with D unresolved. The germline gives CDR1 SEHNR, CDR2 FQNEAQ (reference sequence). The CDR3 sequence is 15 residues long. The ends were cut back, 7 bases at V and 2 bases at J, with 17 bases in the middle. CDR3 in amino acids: CASTPGPLQQETQYF. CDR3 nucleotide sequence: TGTGCCAGCACCCCCGGGCCGCTCCAACAAGAGACCCAGTACTTC.

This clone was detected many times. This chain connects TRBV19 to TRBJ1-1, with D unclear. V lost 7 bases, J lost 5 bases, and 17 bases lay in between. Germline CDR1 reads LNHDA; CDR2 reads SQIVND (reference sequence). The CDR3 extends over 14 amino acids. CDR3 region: CASIGLGEWTEAFF. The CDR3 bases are TGTGCCAGTATTGGCCTCGGGGAATGGACTGAAGCTTTCTTT. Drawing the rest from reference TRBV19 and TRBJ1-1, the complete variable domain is DGGITQSPKYLFRKEGQNVTLSCEQNLNHDAMYWYRQDPGQGLRLIYYSQIVNDFQKGDIAEGYSVSREKKESFPLTVTSAQKNPTAFYLCASIGLGEWTEAFFGQGTRLTVV.

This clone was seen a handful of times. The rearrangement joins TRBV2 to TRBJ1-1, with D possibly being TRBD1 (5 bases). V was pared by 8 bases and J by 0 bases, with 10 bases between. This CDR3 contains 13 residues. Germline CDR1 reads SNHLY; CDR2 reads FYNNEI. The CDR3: CASLEGLNTEAFF. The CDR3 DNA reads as TGTGCCAGCCTTGAGGGGTTGAACACTGAAGCTTTCTTT. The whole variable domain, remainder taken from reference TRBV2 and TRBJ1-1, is EPEVTQTPSHQVTQMGQEVILRCVPISNHLYFYWYRQILGQKVEFLVSFYNNEISEKSEIFDDQFSVERPDGSNFTLKIRSTKLEDSAMYFCASLEGLNTEAFFGQGTRLTVV.

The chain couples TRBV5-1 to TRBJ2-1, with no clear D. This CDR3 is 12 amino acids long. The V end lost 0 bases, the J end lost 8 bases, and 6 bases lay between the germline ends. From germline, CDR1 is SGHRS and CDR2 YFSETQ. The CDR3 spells CASSLAGHEQFF. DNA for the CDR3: TGCGCCAGCAGCTTGGCGGGCCATGAGCAGTTCTTC.

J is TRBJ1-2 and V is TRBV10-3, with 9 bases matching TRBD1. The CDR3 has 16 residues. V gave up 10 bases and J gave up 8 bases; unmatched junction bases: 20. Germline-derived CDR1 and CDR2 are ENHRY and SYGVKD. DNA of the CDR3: TGTGCCACCTCAGGGACAGGGAACCGAAGGGCCACAGGCTACACCTTC. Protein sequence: CATSGTGNRRATGYTF.

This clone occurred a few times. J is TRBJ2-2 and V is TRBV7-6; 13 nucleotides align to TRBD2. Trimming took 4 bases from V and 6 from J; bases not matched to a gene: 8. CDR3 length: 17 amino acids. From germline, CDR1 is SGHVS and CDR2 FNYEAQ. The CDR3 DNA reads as TGTGCCAGCAGCTCCAAACAAGGACTAGCGGGAGCCGGGGAGCTGTTTTTT. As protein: CASSSKQGLAGAGELFF.

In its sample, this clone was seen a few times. In nucleotides, the CDR3 is TGCAGCGCCGCTCGGGACAGGGGGCTCTATGGCTACACCTTC. Translated: CSAARDRGLYGYTF. The rearrangement uses TRBV29-1 and TRBJ1-2; 12 positions agree with TRBD1. The CDR3 covers 14 residues. After removal of 7 bases from V and 4 bases from J, the junction contained 7 bases not matched to a gene. Germline V gene lookup returns CDR1 SQVTM and CDR2 ANQGSEA.

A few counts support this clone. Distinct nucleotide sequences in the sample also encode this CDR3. The CDR3 loop is CASSPQGNTEAFF. As DNA, the CDR3 is TGCGCCAGCAGCCCCCAGGGGAACACTGAAGCTTTCTTT. The J gene is TRBJ1-1, the V gene TRBV4-3, with D tentatively TRBD1 (5 bases). Germline assignment: CDR1 LGHNA and CDR2 YSLEER. V gave up 4 bases and J gave up 1 base, with 7 bases separating them. There are 13 residues in the CDR3.

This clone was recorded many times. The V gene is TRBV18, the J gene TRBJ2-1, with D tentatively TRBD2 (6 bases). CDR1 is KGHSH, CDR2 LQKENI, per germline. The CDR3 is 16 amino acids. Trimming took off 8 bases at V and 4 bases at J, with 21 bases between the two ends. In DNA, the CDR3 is TGTGCCAGCCTGGGGACTCCCCAGACCAATTACAATGAGCAGTTCTTC. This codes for CASLGTPQTNYNEQFF.